One sample yielded the 3 T cell receptor beta chains listed below, sequenced in a study of T cell repertoires in cytomegalovirus infection. No antigens are known for them. From the reads, TCRdb called clonotypes with MiXCR, one entry per CDR3 protein. Seen here are roughly 570,000 distinct CDR3 sequences, 40% observed once, and the top ten hold 48%. Sequenced material: cultured PBMCs, taken from culture after CMV antigen stimulation. The receptors were gathered from a human donor in good health (CMV status not recorded). Some clones in this sample may be carry-over from other donors' samples.

The chain carries TRBV2 and TRBJ2-1, with 10 bases aligning to TRBD2. Trimming at V came to 6 bases and at J to 15 bases, leaving 8 bases not matched to a gene. The CDR3 runs to 12 residues. Germline-derived CDR1 and CDR2 are SNHLY and FYNNEI. The CDR3 nucleotides read TGTGCCAGCAGATCTAGCGGGAGCTACGGGTTCTTC. Protein: CASRSSGSYGFF.

The chain carries TRBV6-8 and TRBJ2-2; possible D gene TRBD2, 5 bases. V was cut by 9 bases and J by 2 bases, with 13 bases left in between. Germline CDR1 MNHGY, CDR2 SAAAGT. This CDR3 region has 14 residues. CDR3 loop: CASFREPNTGELFF. For the CDR3, the DNA is TGTGCCAGTTTCCGGGAACCCAACACCGGGGAGCTGTTTTTT.

The V call is TRBV2, the J call TRBJ2-1; 9 bases agree with TRBD2. Germline CDR1 is SNHLY and CDR2 is FYNNEI. Trimming removed 8 bases from V and 6 bases from J; junction bases left unmatched: 5. The CDR3 runs 13 residues. CDR3 sequence (DNA): TGTGCCAGCTACGAGCGGGGGGTCAATGAGCAGTTCTTC. This sequence encodes CASYERGVNEQFF.